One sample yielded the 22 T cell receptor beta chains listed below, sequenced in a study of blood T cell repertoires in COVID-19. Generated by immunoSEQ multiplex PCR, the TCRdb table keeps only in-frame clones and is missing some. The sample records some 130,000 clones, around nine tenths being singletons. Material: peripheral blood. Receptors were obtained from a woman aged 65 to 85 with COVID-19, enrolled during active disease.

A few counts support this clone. The CDR3 nucleotides are TGTGCCAGCAGCGCACAGGGGTCTTACTACGAGCAGTACTTC. Translation gives CASSAQGSYYEQYF. The J gene is TRBJ2-7, the V gene TRBV7-8; 7 bases fit TRBD1. Trimming cost V 5 bases and J 3 bases; bases outside gene matches: 7. Germline CDR1 is SGHVS and CDR2 is FQNEAQ. CDR3 length: 14 amino acids.

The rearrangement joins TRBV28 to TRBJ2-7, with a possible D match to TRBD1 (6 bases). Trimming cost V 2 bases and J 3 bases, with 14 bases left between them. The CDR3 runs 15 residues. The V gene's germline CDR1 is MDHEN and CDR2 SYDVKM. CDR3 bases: TGTGCCAGCAGTTTACCAGGGGCAAGGGACTACGAGCAGTACTTC. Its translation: CASSLPGARDYEQYF.

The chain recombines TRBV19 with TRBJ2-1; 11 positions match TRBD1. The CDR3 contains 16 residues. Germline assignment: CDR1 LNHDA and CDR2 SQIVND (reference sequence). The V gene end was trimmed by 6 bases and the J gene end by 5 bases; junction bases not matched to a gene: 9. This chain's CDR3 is CASSRPGQGVDNEQFF. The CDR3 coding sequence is TGTGCCAGTAGCCGTCCGGGACAGGGGGTCGACAATGAGCAGTTCTTC.

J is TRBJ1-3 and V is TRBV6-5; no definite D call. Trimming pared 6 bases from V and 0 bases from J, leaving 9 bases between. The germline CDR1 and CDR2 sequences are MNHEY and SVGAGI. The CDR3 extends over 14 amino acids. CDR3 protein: CASRIQSSGNTIYF. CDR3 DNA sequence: TGTGCCAGCAGGATACAGAGCTCTGGAAACACCATATATTTT.

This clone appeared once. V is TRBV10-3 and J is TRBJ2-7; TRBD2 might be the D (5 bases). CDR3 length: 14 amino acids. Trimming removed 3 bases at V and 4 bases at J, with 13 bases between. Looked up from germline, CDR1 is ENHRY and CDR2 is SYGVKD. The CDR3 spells CAISDGRGHYEQYF. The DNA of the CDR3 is TGTGCCATCAGTGACGGCCGAGGGCATTACGAGCAGTACTTC.

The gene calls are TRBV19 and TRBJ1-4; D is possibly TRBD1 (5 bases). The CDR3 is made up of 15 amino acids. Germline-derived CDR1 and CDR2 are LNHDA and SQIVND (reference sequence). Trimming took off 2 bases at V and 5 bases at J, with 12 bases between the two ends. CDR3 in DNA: TGTGCCAGTAGTATACGGCCCCAGGGCAATGAAAAACTGTTTTTT. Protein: CASSIRPQGNEKLFF. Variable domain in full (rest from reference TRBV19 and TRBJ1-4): DGGITQSPKYLFRKEGQNVTLSCEQNLNHDAMYWYRQDPGQGLRLIYYSQIVNDFQKGDIAEGYSVSREKKESFPLTVTSAQKNPTAFYLCASSIRPQGNEKLFFGSGTQLSVL.

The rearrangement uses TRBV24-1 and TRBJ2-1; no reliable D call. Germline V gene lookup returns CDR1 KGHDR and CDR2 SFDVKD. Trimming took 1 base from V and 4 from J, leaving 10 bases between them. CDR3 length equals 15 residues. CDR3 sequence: CATSDFSPGYNEQFF. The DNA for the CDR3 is TGTGCCACCAGTGATTTCTCTCCAGGTTACAATGAGCAGTTCTTC.

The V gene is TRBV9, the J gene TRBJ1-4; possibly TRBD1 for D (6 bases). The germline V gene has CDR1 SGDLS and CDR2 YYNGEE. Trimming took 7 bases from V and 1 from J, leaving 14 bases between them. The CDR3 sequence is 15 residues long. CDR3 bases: TGTGCCAGCGGACAGCGGTCCGGAACTAATGAAAAACTGTTTTTT. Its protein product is CASGQRSGTNEKLFF.

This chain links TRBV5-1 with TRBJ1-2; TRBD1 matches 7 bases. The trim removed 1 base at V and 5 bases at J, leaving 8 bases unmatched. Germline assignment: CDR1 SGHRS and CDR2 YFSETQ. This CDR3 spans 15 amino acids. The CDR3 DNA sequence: TGCGCCAGCAGCTTGTTAGGGGGCGCCGAGTATGGCTACACCTTC. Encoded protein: CASSLLGGAEYGYTF.

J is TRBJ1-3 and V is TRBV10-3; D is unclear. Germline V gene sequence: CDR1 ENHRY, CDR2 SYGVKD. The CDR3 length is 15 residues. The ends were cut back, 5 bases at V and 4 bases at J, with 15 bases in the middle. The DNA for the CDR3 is TGTGCCATCAGTACTCCGGGCGGGAGAGGAAACACCATATATTTT. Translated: CAISTPGGRGNTIYF.

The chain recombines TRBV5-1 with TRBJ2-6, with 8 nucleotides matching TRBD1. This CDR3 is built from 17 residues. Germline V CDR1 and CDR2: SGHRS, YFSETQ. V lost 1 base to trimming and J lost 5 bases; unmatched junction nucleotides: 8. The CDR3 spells CASSLLTGGRRANVLTF. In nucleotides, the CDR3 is TGCGCCAGCAGCTTGTTAACAGGGGGTCGTCGGGCCAACGTCCTGACTTTC.

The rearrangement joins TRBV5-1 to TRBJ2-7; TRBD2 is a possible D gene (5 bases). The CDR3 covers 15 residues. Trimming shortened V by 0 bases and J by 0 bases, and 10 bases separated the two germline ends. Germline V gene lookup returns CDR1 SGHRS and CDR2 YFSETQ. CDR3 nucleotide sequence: TGCGCCAGCAGCTTGGCGATGGGGAGCTCCTACGAGCAGTACTTC. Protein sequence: CASSLAMGSSYEQYF.

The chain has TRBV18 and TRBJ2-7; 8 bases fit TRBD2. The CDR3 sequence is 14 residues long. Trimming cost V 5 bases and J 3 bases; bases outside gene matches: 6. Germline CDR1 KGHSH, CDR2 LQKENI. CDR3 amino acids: CASSAGGEVYEQYF. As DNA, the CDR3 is TGTGCCAGCTCAGCGGGGGGAGAAGTCTACGAGCAGTACTTC.

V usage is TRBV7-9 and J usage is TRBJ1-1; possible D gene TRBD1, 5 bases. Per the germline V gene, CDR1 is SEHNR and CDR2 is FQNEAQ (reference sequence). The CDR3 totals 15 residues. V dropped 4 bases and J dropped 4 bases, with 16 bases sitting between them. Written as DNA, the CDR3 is TGTGCCAGCAGCTCTTTTGAGGGAGGGGTCACTGAAGCTTTCTTT. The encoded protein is CASSSFEGGVTEAFF.

The CDR3, as DNA: TGTGCCAGCTCACCCAGCCTCGGACAGGGGGCGAGCGAGCAGTACTTC. It specifies CASSPSLGQGASEQYF. This chain connects TRBV18 to TRBJ2-7; 11 bases map to TRBD1. Germline lookup yields CDR1 KGHSH and CDR2 LQKENI. This CDR3 contains 16 residues. V lost 3 bases and J lost 6; bases outside the gene matches: 10.

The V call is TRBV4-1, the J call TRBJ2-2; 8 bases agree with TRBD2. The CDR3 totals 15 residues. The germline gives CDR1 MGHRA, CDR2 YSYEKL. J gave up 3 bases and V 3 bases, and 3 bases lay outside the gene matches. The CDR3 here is CASSHLTSDTGELFF. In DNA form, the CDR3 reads TGCGCCAGCAGCCACCTGACTAGCGACACCGGGGAGCTGTTTTTT.

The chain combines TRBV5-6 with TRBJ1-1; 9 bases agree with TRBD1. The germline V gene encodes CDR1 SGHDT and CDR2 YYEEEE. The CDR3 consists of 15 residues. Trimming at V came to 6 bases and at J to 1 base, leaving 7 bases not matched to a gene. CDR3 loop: CASNDRGKSNTEAFF. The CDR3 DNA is TGTGCCAGCAACGACAGGGGGAAATCGAACACTGAAGCTTTCTTT.

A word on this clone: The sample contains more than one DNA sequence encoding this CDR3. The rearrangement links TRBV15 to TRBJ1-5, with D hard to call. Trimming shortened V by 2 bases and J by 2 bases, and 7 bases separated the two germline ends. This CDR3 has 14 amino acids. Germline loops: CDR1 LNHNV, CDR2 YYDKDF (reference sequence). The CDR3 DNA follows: TGTGCCACCAGCAGACCCGGAGGCAATCAGCCCCAGCATTTT. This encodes CATSRPGGNQPQHF. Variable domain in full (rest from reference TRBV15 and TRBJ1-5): DAMVIQNPRYQVTQFGKPVTLSCSQTLNHNVMYWYQQKSSQAPKLLFHYYDKDFNNEADTPDNFQSRRPNTSFCFLDIRSPGLGDTAMYLCATSRPGGNQPQHFGDGTRLSIL.

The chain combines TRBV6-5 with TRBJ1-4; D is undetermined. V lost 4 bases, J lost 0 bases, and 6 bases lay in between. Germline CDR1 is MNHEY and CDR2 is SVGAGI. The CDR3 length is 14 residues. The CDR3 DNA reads TGTGCCAGCAGTTTAAGCGCAACTAATGAAAAACTGTTTTTT. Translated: CASSLSATNEKLFF.

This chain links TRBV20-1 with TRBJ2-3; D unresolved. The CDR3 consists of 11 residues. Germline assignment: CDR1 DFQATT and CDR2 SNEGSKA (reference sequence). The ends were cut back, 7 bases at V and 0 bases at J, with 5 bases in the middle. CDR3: CSVPSTDTQYF. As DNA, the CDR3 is TGCAGTGTTCCTAGCACAGATACGCAGTATTTT.

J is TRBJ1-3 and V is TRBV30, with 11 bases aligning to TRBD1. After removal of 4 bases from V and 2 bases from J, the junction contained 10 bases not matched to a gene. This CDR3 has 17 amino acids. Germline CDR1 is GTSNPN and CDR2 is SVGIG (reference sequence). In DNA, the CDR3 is TGTGCCTGGAACCCCACCGGGACAGGGGGAACTGGAAACACCATATATTTT. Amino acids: CAWNPTGTGGTGNTIYF.

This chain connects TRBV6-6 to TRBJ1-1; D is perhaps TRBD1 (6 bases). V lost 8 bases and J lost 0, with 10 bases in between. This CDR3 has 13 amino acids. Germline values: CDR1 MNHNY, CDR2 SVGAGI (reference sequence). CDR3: CASGQFMNTEAFF. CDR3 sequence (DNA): TGTGCCAGCGGACAGTTCATGAACACTGAAGCTTTCTTT.